This is a list of T cell receptor beta chains from one sample in a study of T cells in Graves' hyperthyroidism and ophthalmopathy. TCRdb redid the calling of the multiplex PCR reads with MiXCR, one entry per CDR3 protein. The sample has around 620,000 distinct CDR3 sequences; around 46% are singletons. The sample consisted of peripheral blood or thyroid tissue (not recorded which). These receptors all come from an adult woman with Graves' disease, either hyperthyroidism or ophthalmopathy (not recorded which). CDR3s include the opening cysteine and the closing phenylalanine or tryptophan. A D gene is named only where the DNA matches it firmly. For some rows the clone size is stated as once, few or many, or as a class when expanded; others skip it.

CASSFSTAGYTF | TGTGCCAGCAGCTTTAGCACCGCCGGCTACACCTTC | many | TRBJ1-2 | TRBV5-6 | NA
CSAYGIEFNTEAFF | TGCAGCGCATACGGGATAGAATTCAACACTGAGGCTTTCTTT | NA | TRBJ1-1 | TRBV29-1 | NA
CAIMGNYEQYF | TGTGCCATCATGGGGAACTACGAGCAGTACTTC | many | TRBJ2-7 | TRBV10-3 | NA
CASSSLAMNTEAFF | TGTGCCAGCAGCTCTCTCGCGATGAACACTGAAGCTTTCTTT | NA | TRBJ1-1 | TRBV7-9 | NA
CASRHPVNYGYTF | TGTGCCAGCAGACATCCAGTAAACTATGGCTACACCTTC | many | TRBJ1-2 | TRBV28 | NA
CASSWDANYGYTF | TGCGCCAGCAGCTGGGACGCTAACTATGGCTACACCTTC | many | TRBJ1-2 | TRBV5-1 | NA
CASSEERVNTEAFF | TGTGCCAGCAGTGAGGAGAGGGTGAACACTGAAGCTTTCTTT | many | TRBJ1-1 | TRBV2 | NA
CASSLFERENTGELFF | TGTGCCAGCAGTTTATTTGAGAGAGAAAACACCGGGGAGCTGTTTTTT | NA | TRBJ2-2 | TRBV28 | NA
CASSSLRRAGTRETQYF | TGTGCCAGCAGCTCTTTAAGGAGAGCGGGGACCAGGGAGACCCAGTACTTC | NA | TRBJ2-5 | TRBV11-2 | TRBD2
CASSLVHTGELFF | TGTGCCAGCAGCTTAGTTCACACCGGGGAGCTGTTTTTT | many | TRBJ2-2 | TRBV7-2 | NA
CSAGLGQGFEQYF | TGCAGTGCCGGGTTGGGACAGGGGTTCGAGCAGTACTTC | NA | TRBJ2-7 | TRBV20-1 | TRBD1
CASSEAIPLRGHPYEQYF | TGTGCCAGCAGTGAAGCTATACCTCTCCGTGGACACCCCTACGAGCAGTACTTC | NA | TRBJ2-7 | TRBV6-1 | NA
CASRTGSYGYTF | TGTGCCAGTAGAACAGGCTCCTATGGCTACACCTTC | NA | TRBJ1-2 | TRBV19 | NA
CASAGGTGNTIYF | TGCGCCAGCGCTGGGGGGACTGGAAACACCATATATTTT | NA | TRBJ1-3 | TRBV7-2 | NA
CSAPPPARVGETQYF | TGCAGTGCCCCGCCCCCAGCCCGCGTTGGAGAGACCCAGTACTTC | once | TRBJ2-5 | TRBV20-1 | NA
CASSGSGGDGYTF | TGTGCCAGCAGCGGATCAGGGGGCGATGGCTACACCTTC | NA | TRBJ1-2 | TRBV2 | TRBD1
CASSVDRDQPQHF | TGTGCCAGTAGTGTGGACAGAGATCAGCCCCAGCATTTT | few | TRBJ1-5 | TRBV19 | NA
CATSDSPNEKLFF | TGTGCCACCAGTGATTCCCCGAACGAAAAACTGTTTTTT | few | TRBJ1-4 | TRBV24-1 | NA
CASSEPGIQETQYF | TGTGCCAGCAGTGAACCGGGCATCCAAGAGACCCAGTACTTC | NA | TRBJ2-5 | TRBV25-1 | NA
CASSEYTGAPLHF | TGTGCCAGCAGTGAATATACAGGGGCACCCCTCCACTTT | few | TRBJ1-6 | TRBV25-1 | TRBD1
CSARPGYGYTF | TGCAGTGCTAGACCGGGGTATGGCTACACCTTC | many | TRBJ1-2 | TRBV20-1 | NA
CASSLEAGTPYEQYF | TGCGCCAGCAGCTTGGAGGCGGGAACGCCCTACGAGCAGTACTTC | NA | TRBJ2-7 | TRBV5-1 | NA
CASSDTGTSKETQYF | TGTGCCAGTAGTGACACCGGGACCTCCAAGGAGACCCAGTACTTC | many | TRBJ2-5 | TRBV19 | NA
CASQTGPWYEQYF | TGTGCCAGTCAAACCGGGCCTTGGTACGAGCAGTACTTC | NA | TRBJ2-7 | TRBV9 | NA
CASSPTRGVAFF | TGTGCCAGCAGCCCAACTAGGGGAGTAGCTTTCTTT | many | TRBJ1-1 | TRBV3-1 | NA
CATSDPGDGYTF | TGTGCCACCAGTGATCCGGGAGATGGCTACACCTTC | NA | TRBJ1-2 | TRBV24-1 | NA
CASSGRSRGETQYF | TGTGCCAGCAGTGGACGGTCGCGGGGGGAGACCCAGTACTTC | NA | TRBJ2-5 | TRBV7-2 | TRBD2
CASRPEGGDTEAFF | TGTGCCAGTCGCCCGGAGGGGGGGGACACTGAAGCTTTCTTT | many | TRBJ1-1 | TRBV19 | NA
CASSSSQDRVGGYTF | TGTGCCAGCAGCTCGAGCCAGGACAGGGTTGGCGGCTACACCTTC | many | TRBJ1-2 | TRBV13 | TRBD1
CASLKSGDPYEQYF | TGCGCCAGCCTTAAATCGGGGGATCCCTACGAGCAGTACTTC | many | TRBJ2-7 | TRBV10-2 | NA
CASRWDRDNSPLHF | TGTGCCAGCAGATGGGACAGGGACAATTCACCCCTCCACTTT | NA | TRBJ1-6 | TRBV5-6 | TRBD1
CAISARETQYF | TGTGCCATCAGTGCGAGGGAGACCCAGTACTTC | many | TRBJ2-5 | TRBV10-3 | NA
CASSLQGGSNQPQHF | TGTGCCAGCAGCTTACAGGGGGGTAGCAATCAGCCCCAGCATTTT | NA | TRBJ1-5 | TRBV7-9 | TRBD1
CASSLGTGARTQYF | TGTGCCAGCAGTTTAGGTACGGGGGCGCGGACCCAGTACTTC | many | TRBJ2-5 | TRBV12-3/TRBV12-4 | NA
CASSFLAGGYYEQYF | TGTGCCAGCAGCTTCTTAGCGGGGGGATATTACGAGCAGTACTTC | many | TRBJ2-7 | TRBV7-2 | TRBD2
CATSTGTSSYEQYF | TGTGCCACCAGCACAGGGACGTCTTCCTACGAGCAGTACTTC | NA | TRBJ2-7 | TRBV15 | NA
CASTDPGRLPVQYF | TGCGCCAGCACCGACCCGGGACGGCTCCCAGTGCAGTACTTC | many | TRBJ2-7 | TRBV4-1 | NA
CASSLSGQGGGNQPQHF | TGTGCCAGCAGTTTGTCCGGACAGGGAGGAGGCAATCAGCCCCAGCATTTT | few | TRBJ1-5 | TRBV28 | TRBD1
CASSPSGEPKGDTGELFF | TGTGCCAGCAGTCCTAGCGGGGAACCAAAAGGGGACACCGGGGAGCTGTTTTTT | NA | TRBJ2-2 | TRBV9 | TRBD2
CASSSPASSGNYEQYF | TGTGCCAGCAGTTCCCCCGCATCTAGCGGAAACTACGAGCAGTACTTC | once | TRBJ2-7 | TRBV14 | TRBD2
CASRPGLLSGNTIYF | TGTGCCAGCAGGCCCGGACTTTTGTCTGGAAACACCATATATTTT | NA | TRBJ1-3 | TRBV6-6 | NA
CASSPRGAGKNTEAFF | TGTGCCAGCAGCCCCCGGGGGGCAGGCAAGAACACTGAAGCTTTCTTT | NA | TRBJ1-1 | TRBV7-6 | NA
CSSKGYGNTIYF | TGCAGCTCGAAGGGTTATGGAAACACCATATATTTT | many | TRBJ1-3 | TRBV29-1 | NA
CASSPGRPGYTF | TGTGCCAGCAGCCCAGGGAGACCTGGCTACACCTTC | many | TRBJ1-2 | TRBV7-2 | NA
CSARDLGVPQHF | TGCAGTGCCAGGGACCTGGGGGTGCCCCAGCATTTT | many | TRBJ1-5 | TRBV20-1 | NA
CASSLSASGTYEQYF | TGTGCCAGCAGCTTATCGGCTAGCGGAACCTACGAGCAGTACTTC | NA | TRBJ2-7 | TRBV7-2 | TRBD2
CASSPWGGGGIRSYEQYF | TGTGCCAGCAGTCCCTGGGGGGGAGGGGGCATAAGATCCTACGAGCAGTACTTC | few | TRBJ2-7 | TRBV28 | NA
CASSQLNQPQHF | TGTGCCAGCAGCCAACTCAATCAGCCCCAGCATTTT | many | TRBJ1-5 | TRBV3-1 | NA
CAWRRNRGSYGYTF | TGTGCCTGGAGGAGGAACAGGGGGTCCTATGGCTACACCTTC | NA | TRBJ1-2 | TRBV30 | TRBD1
CASSFTGLAGGSDEQYF | TGCGCCAGCAGCTTTACGGGACTAGCGGGAGGAAGCGACGAGCAGTACTTC | many | TRBJ2-7 | TRBV5-1 | TRBD2
CASSEWKSGELFF | TGTGCCAGCAGTGAATGGAAGTCCGGGGAGCTGTTTTTT | NA | TRBJ2-2 | TRBV25-1 | NA
CASSQGQGRVDEQYF | TGTGCCAGCAGCCAGGGACAGGGAAGGGTCGACGAGCAGTACTTC | NA | TRBJ2-7 | TRBV9 | TRBD1
CSAKSNSGRALLETQYF | TGCAGTGCTAAATCCAATAGCGGGAGGGCCTTATTGGAGACCCAGTACTTC | NA | TRBJ2-5 | TRBV20-1 | TRBD2